These 9 T cell receptor beta chains were all obtained from the same sample, sequenced in a study of blood T cells in healthy people across ages. A sample-barcoded 5' primer and a J-beta primer mix were used in a second PCR of roughly 7 to 12 cycles. TCRdb itself ran the 5' RACE reads through MiXCR, one entry per CDR3 protein. The profile shows roughly 680,000 distinct CDR3 sequences, 40% to 65% of them singletons. The sample was blood. The receptors shown here come from a woman older than 75 in good health.

V is TRBV20-1 and J is TRBJ1-4; D is unclear. V was clipped by 0 bases and J by 0 bases, with 5 bases between them. Germline loops: CDR1 DFQATT, CDR2 SNEGSKA (reference sequence). The CDR3 covers 14 residues. The CDR3 reads CSARDLTTNEKLFF. The CDR3 bases are TGCAGTGCTAGAGATCTGACAACTAATGAAAAACTGTTTTTT.

The gene calls are TRBV10-3 and TRBJ1-4; no clear D gene. This CDR3 has 12 amino acids. The V end lost 3 bases, the J end lost 4 bases, and 3 bases lay between the germline ends. Germline-derived CDR1 and CDR2 are ENHRY and SYGVKD. The CDR3 sequence is CAISDINEKLFF. CDR3 coding DNA: TGTGCCATCAGTGATATTAATGAAAAACTGTTTTTT.

This clonotype occurred a few times. The V and J genes are TRBV20-1 and TRBJ2-4; 9 bases match TRBD2. Germline values: CDR1 DFQATT, CDR2 SNEGSKA (reference sequence). CDR3 length: 18 residues. Trimming cost V 0 bases and J 0 bases; bases outside gene matches: 9. The CDR3 here is CSAREEGSGGLAKNIQYF. As DNA, the CDR3 is TGCAGTGCTAGAGAGGAGGGTAGCGGGGGACTAGCCAAAAACATTCAGTACTTC.

This clonotype was seen many times. For the CDR3, the DNA is TGTGCCATCAGTGAGTCGACAGGGGCGGGAGGCTACACCTTC. Protein: CAISESTGAGGYTF. This chain connects TRBV10-3 to TRBJ1-2; 8 nucleotides align to TRBD1. V was clipped by 0 bases and J by 8 bases; unmatched bases: 5. Looked up from germline, CDR1 is ENHRY and CDR2 is SYGVKD. The CDR3 has 14 amino acids.

This clonotype was seen repeatedly, ten times or more. The chain recombines TRBV6-1 with TRBJ2-7, with a weak D call TRBD2 (5 bases). The CDR3 is 14 residues long. Germline CDR1 is MNHNS and CDR2 is SASEGT. V was clipped by 2 bases and J by 3 bases, with 11 bases between them. CDR3 nucleotides: TGTGCCAGCAGTGAATCTTACGGACTCTACGAGCAGTACTTC. Encoded protein: CASSESYGLYEQYF.

There are a few counts of this clonotype. This chain links TRBV3-1 with TRBJ2-7, with TRBD1 identical over 11 bases. Matching the DNA end better, TRBJ2-5 makes the J call doubtful. There are 16 residues in the CDR3. Germline CDR1 reads LGHDT; CDR2 reads YNNKEL (reference sequence). DNA of the CDR3: TGTGCCAGCAGCCACCGACGGACAGGGGGCGAAGAGACCCAGTACTTC. Translated: CASSHRRTGGEETQYF.

The chain carries TRBV7-9 and TRBJ2-1; tentatively, D is TRBD2 (5 bases). Germline CDR1 and CDR2: SEHNR and FQNEAQ (reference sequence). The CDR3 length is 15 residues. V shed 5 bases and J shed 7 bases, with 18 bases lying between them. The CDR3, as DNA: TGTGCCAGCAGCCGTCCCGGGGTCCTGGGGAATGAGCAGTTCTTC. It translates to CASSRPGVLGNEQFF.

This clonotype came up a few times. The chain is built from TRBV5-1 and TRBJ2-4; D possibly uses TRBD1 or TRBD2 (6 bases each). The V gene lost 4 bases and the J gene lost 4 bases, with 18 bases spanning the gap. Germline V gene data show CDR1 as SGHRS and CDR2 as YFSETQ. The CDR3 runs 16 residues. The CDR3 nucleotides read TGCGCCAGCAGCCTACAACTCGGGGGCGCAAAAAACATTCAGTACTTC. It specifies CASSLQLGGAKNIQYF.

This chain joins TRBV7-7 and TRBJ2-2, with TRBD2 identical over 8 bases. Germline V gene sequence: CDR1 SSHAT, CDR2 FNYEAQ (reference sequence). V shed 6 bases and J 8 bases; nucleotides not matched to a gene: 11. This CDR3 comprises 15 residues. CDR3 loop: CASSSLLAGTGELFF. The CDR3 DNA follows: TGTGCCAGCAGTTCACTATTAGCGGGAACGGGGGAGCTGTTTTTT.